This T cell receptor (beta chain) was identified in a study of long-term antiretroviral therapy in people with HIV. Assay version v3.0 of immunoSEQ was used, and it was run at survey level. Profiling relied on immunoSEQ multiplex PCR, and the TCRdb table lists in-frame clones only, not all of them. The sample includes 7,000 or so clones, roughly 88% of them seen just once. Trimming removed 5 bases from V and 6 bases from J; junction bases left unmatched: 12. Germline loops: CDR1 SGHAT, CDR2 FQNNGV. CDR3 length: 16 amino acids. The gene calls are TRBV11-2 and TRBJ1-2, with 10 nucleotides matching TRBD1. Sequences were derived from unsorted PBMCs, sampled 3.7 years after starting antiretroviral therapy. The sequence derives from a woman between 45 and 60 years old with HIV. The CDR3, as DNA: TGTGCCAGCAGCCTTAATAGACAGGGGGCGCCTGATGGCTACACCTTC. Translation gives CASSLNRQGAPDGYTF.